This is a list of T cell receptor beta chains from one sample in a study of regulatory T cells in long-lasting Graves disease. TCRdb re-analysed the multiplex PCR reads in MiXCR, keeping a single row per CDR3 protein. The table shows 350,000 to 450,000 distinct CDR3 sequences, with about 20% occurring only once. The sequencing used peripheral blood mononuclear cells (PBMCs), collected when the disease was refractory, from a patient treated with antithyroid drugs. These receptors all come from a female donor with Graves disease. Each CDR3 is given with its conserved first and last residue. The order of the fields is V gene, clone size, J gene, D gene, CDR3 protein, CDR3 DNA. D genes are given only for firm matches. Where a row states a size, it is once, few, many or the class of an expanded clone; other rows omit it.

>TRBV7-9|few|TRBJ1-1|NA
CASSLASPGEPEAFF
TGTGCCAGCAGCTTAGCTTCTCCGGGGGAACCTGAAGCTTTCTTT
>TRBV7-9|few|TRBJ2-7|TRBD1
CASSSTSGGYGYEQYF
TGTGCCAGCAGCTCAACCTCAGGGGGCTATGGCTACGAGCAGTACTTC
>TRBV30|NA|TRBJ2-5|NA
CAWTPGLVGTQYF
TGTGCCTGGACCCCGGGCCTCGTGGGGACCCAGTACTTC
>TRBV7-2|NA|TRBJ2-1|TRBD2
CASSPTAPGLAGSEQFF
TGTGCCAGCAGCCCAACTGCTCCGGGACTAGCGGGAAGTGAGCAGTTCTTC
>TRBV20-1|NA|TRBJ2-3|TRBD2
CSARDLAGLDTQYF
TGCAGTGCTAGAGATCTAGCGGGGTTAGATACGCAGTATTTT
>TRBV28|NA|TRBJ2-2|NA
CASSLQATAANTGELFF
TGTGCCAGCAGTTTACAGGCAACGGCGGCGAACACCGGGGAGCTGTTTTTT
>TRBV28|many|TRBJ1-5|TRBD1
CASSFLDRGGNQPQHF
TGTGCCAGCAGTTTTTTAGACAGGGGGGGCAATCAGCCCCAGCATTTT
>TRBV30|many|TRBJ2-5|TRBD1
CAWGTGETQYF
TGTGCCTGGGGGACAGGGGAGACCCAGTACTTC
>TRBV28|NA|TRBJ2-7|NA
CASSYGQLTYEQYF
TGTGCCAGCAGTTATGGTCAGCTCACCTACGAGCAGTACTTC
>TRBV10-2|NA|TRBJ1-2|NA
CASGELGARGGYTF
TGCGCCAGCGGGGAGCTGGGGGCCAGGGGTGGCTACACCTTC
>TRBV7-9|few|TRBJ1-1|NA
CASSQTAGNTEAFF
TGTGCCAGCAGCCAAACTGCAGGGAACACTGAAGCTTTCTTT
>TRBV20-1|NA|TRBJ2-7|TRBD1
CSARDIGRDRVYEQYF
TGCAGTGCTAGAGATATCGGTCGGGACAGGGTGTACGAGCAGTACTTC
>TRBV29-1|many|TRBJ1-5|NA
CSVDQTGTGQPQHF
TGCAGCGTTGACCAAACAGGGACGGGGCAGCCCCAGCATTTT
>TRBV20-1|NA|TRBJ1-6|NA
CSARDKILALHF
TGCAGTGCTCGGGACAAAATCTTGGCCCTCCACTTT
>TRBV19|few|TRBJ1-2|TRBD1
CASSDAGQWNGYTF
TGTGCCAGTAGCGATGCGGGACAGTGGAATGGCTACACCTTC